This is a list of T cell receptor beta chains from one sample in a study of shared T cell receptors in the human thymus. Assay used: immunoSEQ multiplex PCR; TCRdb lists only in-frame clones, some missing. Here the sample spans hundreds of thousands of clones, around three quarters being singletons. This sample was shared with a second study, whose subject was human thymus T cells.

The sample taken for sequencing was thymocytes. These receptors all stem from a boy less than two years old with a congenital heart defect. CDR3s include the opening cysteine and the closing phenylalanine or tryptophan.

V	J	length	CDR3
TRBV27	TRBJ2-2	15	CASSSPTGWAGELFF
TRBV7-2	TRBJ2-7	19	CASSQRDTRPPRPYYEQYF
TRBV11-2	TRBJ2-2	16	CASSLGLARDTGELFF
TRBV27	TRBJ2-7	15	CASSPSGRPTYEQYF
TRBV4-3	TRBJ2-7	16	CASSQIVAGDSYEQYF
TRBV27	TRBJ1-1	13	CASSLGAGPEAFF
TRBV2	TRBJ1-2	14	CASSEDSRGNGYTF
TRBV27	TRBJ2-7	14	CASSQGLPTYEQYF
TRBV5-6	TRBJ2-7	16	CASSRGLLAESYEQYF
TRBV6-5	TRBJ2-3	16	CASSFNVRGPTDTQYF
TRBV28	TRBJ2-5	14	CASSLNPGKETQYF
TRBV27	TRBJ2-1	15	CASSSQAYIPNEQFF
TRBV27	TRBJ1-3	16	CASSSLDRSSGNTIYF
TRBV6-1	TRBJ2-1	14	CASSPSHWGDEQFF
TRBV30	TRBJ1-5	16	CAWSQGVQLQNQPQHF
TRBV27	TRBJ2-7	16	CASSFLTGQGPYEQYF
TRBV5-1	TRBJ2-1	14	CASSFEGGVNEQFF
TRBV5-4	TRBJ2-7	19	CASSPGTSGLGDSSYEQYF
TRBV20-1	TRBJ1-1	10	CSADTTEAFF
TRBV25-1	TRBJ2-7	16	CASSESDRGWSYEQYF
TRBV4-1	TRBJ1-2	21	CASSQDRLGDPDSRMLGGYTF
TRBV29-1	TRBJ2-2	14	CSVGGSGYTGELFF
TRBV6-5	TRBJ2-1	15	CASSKTSGGYNEQFF
TRBV7-8	TRBJ2-7	14	CASILGTTNYEQYF
TRBV4-1	TRBJ1-2	17	CASSQDRGQGAGYGYTF
TRBV28	TRBJ2-1	17	CASSSWTSGSSYNEQFF
TRBV7-6	TRBJ2-5	15	CASSLDVDNQETQYF
TRBV5-4	TRBJ2-3	16	CASSRMERARWDTQYF
TRBV10-1	TRBJ1-2	12	CASSDSNYGYTF
TRBV5-6	TRBJ2-5	15	CASGGTGTYQETQYF
TRBV30	TRBJ2-4	20	CAWKGPGVAEQGLAKNIQYF